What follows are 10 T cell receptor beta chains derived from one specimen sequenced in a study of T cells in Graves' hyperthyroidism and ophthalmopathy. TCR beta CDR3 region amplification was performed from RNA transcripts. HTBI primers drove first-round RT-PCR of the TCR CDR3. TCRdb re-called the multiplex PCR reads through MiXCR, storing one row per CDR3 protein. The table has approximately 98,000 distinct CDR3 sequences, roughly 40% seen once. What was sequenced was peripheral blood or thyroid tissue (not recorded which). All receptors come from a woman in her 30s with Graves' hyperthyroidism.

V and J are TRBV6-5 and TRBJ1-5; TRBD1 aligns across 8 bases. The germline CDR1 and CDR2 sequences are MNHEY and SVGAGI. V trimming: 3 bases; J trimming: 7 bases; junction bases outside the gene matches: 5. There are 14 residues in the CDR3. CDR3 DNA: TGTGCCAGCAGTTATGCAGGGGGCGGACAGCCCCAGCATTTT. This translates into CASSYAGGGQPQHF.

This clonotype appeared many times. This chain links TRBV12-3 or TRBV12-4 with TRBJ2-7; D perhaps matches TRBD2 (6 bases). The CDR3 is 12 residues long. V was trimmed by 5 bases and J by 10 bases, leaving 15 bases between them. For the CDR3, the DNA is TGTGCCAGCAGTCCCGGGTTGGGGGGACAGTACTTC. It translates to CASSPGLGGQYF.

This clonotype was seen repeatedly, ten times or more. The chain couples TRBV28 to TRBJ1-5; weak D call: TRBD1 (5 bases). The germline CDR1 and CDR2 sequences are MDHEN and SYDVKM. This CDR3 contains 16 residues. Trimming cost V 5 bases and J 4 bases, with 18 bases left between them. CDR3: CASSPLPGPGNQPQHF. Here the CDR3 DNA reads TGTGCCAGCAGTCCCCTCCCGGGACCTGGGAATCAGCCCCAGCATTTT. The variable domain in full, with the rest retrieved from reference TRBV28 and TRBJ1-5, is DVKVTQSSRYLVKRTGEKVFLECVQDMDHENMFWYRQDPGLGLRLIYFSYDVKMKEKGDIPEGYSVSREKKERFSLILESASTNQTSMYLCASSPLPGPGNQPQHFGDGTRLSIL.

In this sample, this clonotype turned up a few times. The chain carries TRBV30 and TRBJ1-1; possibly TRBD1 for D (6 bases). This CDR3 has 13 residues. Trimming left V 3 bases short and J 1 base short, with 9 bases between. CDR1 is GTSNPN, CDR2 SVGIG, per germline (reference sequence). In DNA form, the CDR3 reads TGTGCCTGGAGCCGACAGGAGAACACTGAAGCTTTCTTT. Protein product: CAWSRQENTEAFF.

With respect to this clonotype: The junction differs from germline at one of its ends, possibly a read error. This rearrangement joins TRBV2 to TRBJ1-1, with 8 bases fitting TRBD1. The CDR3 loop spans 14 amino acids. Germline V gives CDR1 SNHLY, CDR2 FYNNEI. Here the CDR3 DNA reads TGTACCAGCAGTGGACAGGGATCGAACGCTGAAGCTTTCTTT. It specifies CTSSGQGSNAEAFF.

This CDR3 reads CASSAGTGDEKLFF. CDR3 nucleotides: TGTGCCAGCAGCGCCGGGACAGGGGATGAAAAACTGTTTTTT. J is TRBJ1-4 and V is TRBV7-2; 10 bases line up with TRBD1. Unmatched junction bases numbered 3, after V lost 5 bases and J lost 6 bases. The CDR3 is 14 amino acids. Germline V gene lookup returns CDR1 SGHTA and CDR2 FQGNSA.

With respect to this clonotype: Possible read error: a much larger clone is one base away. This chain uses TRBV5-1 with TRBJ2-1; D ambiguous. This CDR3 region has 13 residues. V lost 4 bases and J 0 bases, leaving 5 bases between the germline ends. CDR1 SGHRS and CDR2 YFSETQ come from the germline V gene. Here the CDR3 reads CASSGHSYNEQFF. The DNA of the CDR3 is TGCGCCAGCAGCGGGCACTCCTACAATGAGCAGTTCTTC.

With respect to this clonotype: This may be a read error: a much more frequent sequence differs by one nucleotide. The CDR3 region has the DNA TGTGCCAGCAGCCTTTTTTCTAATCAGCCCCAGCATTTT. The encoded protein is CASSLFSNQPQHF. The chain employs TRBV7-9 and TRBJ1-5; the D is unclear. V lost 5 bases and J 4 bases, leaving 9 bases between the germline ends. Germline V gene lookup returns CDR1 SEHNR and CDR2 FQNEAQ (reference sequence). CDR3 length: 13 amino acids.

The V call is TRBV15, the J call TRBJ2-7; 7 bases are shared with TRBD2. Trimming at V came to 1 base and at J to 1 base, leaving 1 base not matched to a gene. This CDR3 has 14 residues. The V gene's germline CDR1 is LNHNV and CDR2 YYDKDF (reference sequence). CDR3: CATSRGGGSYEQYF. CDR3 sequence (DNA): TGTGCCACCAGCAGAGGGGGGGGGTCCTACGAGCAGTACTTC.

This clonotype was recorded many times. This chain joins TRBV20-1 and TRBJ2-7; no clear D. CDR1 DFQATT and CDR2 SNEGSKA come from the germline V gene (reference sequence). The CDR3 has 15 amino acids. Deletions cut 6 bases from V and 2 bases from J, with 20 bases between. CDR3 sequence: CSATPSAYATYEQYF. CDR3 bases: TGCAGTGCGACCCCGTCCGCCTACGCCACCTACGAGCAGTACTTC.